The 14 T cell receptor beta chains reported below all come from one sample, sequenced in a study of human T cells and chemical hapten exposure (dated by TCRdb to about 2021). Receptor libraries were prepared by RACE. Instrument on record: NextSeq 500. TCRdb reanalyzed the raw reads on its own, using fastp at Q25 for trimming and MiXCR for clone calling, and kept in-frame beta chains. For every CDR3 protein sequence, its rows merge into one entry that carries the most common genes and DNA. In this sample the table shows roughly 150,000 distinct CDR3 sequences, 12% of which occur a single time. The ten largest clonotypes hold more than 1.1% of the sample. The time point label for this specimen denotes: patch test 2, 6 weeks after DPC sensitization. What this sample's treatment or condition label stands for: therapeutic diphenylcyclopropenone sensitization with weekly scalp DPC. The material sequenced was whole blood, taken in connection with sensitization to the hapten diphenylcyclopropenone (DPC). The receptor source for this set is a woman in her forties or fifties with alopecia areata. Some clones in this sample may be carry-over from other donors' samples.

This clonotype was seen only a few times. The chain couples TRBV28 to TRBJ2-7; 9 bases line up with TRBD1. Germline lookup yields CDR1 MDHEN and CDR2 SYDVKM. The CDR3 has 16 residues. The V gene end was trimmed by 5 bases and the J gene end by 1 base; junction bases not matched to a gene: 9. The CDR3 DNA is TGTGCCAGCAGTGGGACAGGGACAGGGCTTTCCTACGAGCAGTACTTC. Translating gives CASSGTGTGLSYEQYF.

Of note for this clonotype: The junction differs from germline at one of its ends, possibly a read error. V gene TRBV7-9 combines with J gene TRBJ2-5, with 9 nucleotides matching TRBD1. CDR3 length: 15 residues. Germline V gives CDR1 SEHNR, CDR2 FQNEAQ (reference sequence). The CDR3 DNA is TGTGCCGGCAGCTTAACAGGGGGCTCACAAGAGACCCAGTACTTC. As protein: CAGSLTGGSQETQYF.

This clonotype was found a few times. The gene calls are TRBV10-2 and TRBJ2-7; D gene unclear. CDR1 is WSHSY and CDR2 is SAAADI in the germline V gene. Trimming pared 6 bases from V and 1 base from J, leaving 7 bases between. CDR3 length: 12 residues. DNA for the CDR3: TGCGCCAGCAGCGTATCGTCCTACGAGCAGTACTTC. This encodes CASSVSSYEQYF.

This clonotype appeared a few times. This rearrangement joins TRBV18 to TRBJ2-7, with D uncertain. CDR3 length: 11 amino acids. V was trimmed by 3 bases and J by 7 bases, leaving 7 bases between them. The germline V gene encodes CDR1 KGHSH and CDR2 LQKENI. CDR3 in DNA: TGTGCCAGCTCACCCGAGAGGGAGCAGTACTTC. Translated: CASSPEREQYF.

This clonotype was counted a few times. The J gene is TRBJ2-3, the V gene TRBV6-6; 7 bases are shared with TRBD2. The CDR3 totals 14 residues. Germline V gene data show CDR1 as MNHNY and CDR2 as SVGAGI (reference sequence). Trimming removed 10 bases from V and 1 base from J; junction bases left unmatched: 8. The CDR3 is CATVSGARTDTQYF. Written as DNA, the CDR3 is TGTGCCACCGTAAGCGGGGCCCGCACAGATACGCAGTATTTT.

This clonotype has at least ten counts. The chain uses TRBV7-9 and TRBJ1-5, with 7 bases aligning to TRBD1. The CDR3 consists of 14 residues. The junction had 4 bases not matched to a gene; V was cut back by 1 base and J by 7 bases. Germline loops: CDR1 SEHNR, CDR2 FQNEAQ (reference sequence). Written as DNA, the CDR3 is TGTGCCAGCAGCTTAGGGGCAGGGGGACAGCCCCAGCATTTT. This translates into CASSLGAGGQPQHF.

The gene calls are TRBV5-5 and TRBJ2-7, with TRBD2 identical over 7 bases. Germline CDR1 and CDR2: SGHKS and YYEKEE (reference sequence). The trim removed 2 bases at V and 5 bases at J, leaving 4 bases unmatched. The CDR3 sequence is 13 residues long. DNA for the CDR3: TGTGCCAGCAGCTTCAGGGAGGGCGACGAGCAGTACTTC. It translates to CASSFREGDEQYF. The variable domain in full, completed from reference TRBV5-5 and TRBJ2-7, reads DAGVTQSPTHLIKTRGQQVTLRCSPISGHKSVSWYQQVLGQGPQFIFQYYEKEERGRGNFPDRFSARQFPNYSSELNVNALLLGDSALYLCASSFREGDEQYFGPGTRLTVT.

This clonotype was counted between two and nine times. This chain links TRBV2 with TRBJ2-3; a weak D match, TRBD1 (5 bases). CDR1 and CDR2 from the germline V gene are SNHLY and FYNNEI. V lost 4 bases and J lost 2, with 16 bases in between. This CDR3 contains 16 residues. The CDR3 sequence: CASSGGQDRHTDTQYF. In DNA form, the CDR3 reads TGTGCCAGCAGTGGGGGCCAAGACAGACACACAGATACGCAGTATTTT.

This clonotype has just a few counts. This chain joins TRBV5-4 and TRBJ2-1; 8 bases are a match to TRBD1. Germline V lookup: CDR1 SGHNT, CDR2 YYREEE (reference sequence). The CDR3 consists of 12 residues. V lost 4 bases and J lost 15; bases outside the gene matches: 9. The CDR3 coding sequence is TGTGCCAGCAGCACCCCGGACAGGGATAGGTTCTTC. It encodes CASSTPDRDRFF.

This clonotype turned up a few times. The chain employs TRBV27 and TRBJ2-5; 10 nucleotides agree with TRBD1. This CDR3 has 15 amino acids. Per germline, CDR1 MNHEY and CDR2 SMNVEV (reference sequence). The V gene end was trimmed by 5 bases and the J gene end by 4 bases; junction bases not matched to a gene: 7. CDR3 in amino acids: CASSDDRGLGETQYF. In DNA form, the CDR3 reads TGTGCCAGCAGTGACGACAGGGGGCTCGGAGAGACCCAGTACTTC.

In this sample, this clonotype turned up many times. The chain recombines TRBV23-1 with TRBJ2-1; 9 bases match TRBD2. TRBV23-1 is an ORF, and what it does is uncertain. This CDR3 spans 18 amino acids. With 0 bases clipped from V and 7 bases from J, the junction kept 13 bases outside the gene matches. The CDR3 protein is CASSQSGEASGDLNEQFF. CDR3 coding DNA: TGCGCCAGCAGTCAATCGGGAGAGGCTAGCGGGGACTTAAATGAGCAGTTCTTC.

The gene calls are TRBV12-3 or TRBV12-4 and TRBJ2-7, with 9 bases matching TRBD1. V was clipped by 7 bases and J by 2 bases; unmatched bases: 6. This CDR3 spans 14 amino acids. The chain's CDR3 is CASKSGDRAYEQYF. The CDR3, as DNA: TGTGCCAGCAAGTCCGGGGACAGGGCCTACGAGCAGTACTTC.

This clonotype has just a few counts. The V gene is TRBV18, the J gene TRBJ2-3; TRBD2 agrees at 10 bases. Looked up from germline, CDR1 is KGHSH and CDR2 is LQKENI. The ends lost 2 bases at V and 5 bases at J; junction bases unmatched: 4. The CDR3 runs to 15 residues. CDR3 coding DNA: TGTGCCAGCTCACCAGTAGCGGGAGGAGTAGATACGCAGTATTTT. This codes for CASSPVAGGVDTQYF. The full variable domain, in which reference TRBV18 and TRBJ2-3 provide the parts outside the CDR3, is NAGVMQNPRHLVRRRGQEARLRCSPMKGHSHVYWYRQLPEEGLKFMVYLQKENIIDESGMPKERFSAEFPKEGPSILRIQQVVRGDSAAYFCASSPVAGGVDTQYFGPGTRLTVL.

The rearrangement joins TRBV12-3 or TRBV12-4 to TRBJ2-1; 8 bases match TRBD1. The CDR3 extends over 15 amino acids. V was clipped by 2 bases and J by 7 bases; unmatched bases: 7. The CDR3 DNA sequence: TGTGCCAGCAGTTTACGGCAGGGGGCGCGGAATGAGCAGTTCTTC. As protein: CASSLRQGARNEQFF.